This T cell receptor beta chain comes out of a study of blood T cell repertoires in COVID-19. Study-level information: T cells, B-cell-depleted T cells, or PBMCs provided the cDNA or gDNA that served as material.

Produced via immunoSEQ multiplex PCR; TCRdb's table is partial and in-frame only. Among 200,000 to 250,000 clones listed, around 84% were seen once. The germline V gene encodes CDR1 LNHDA and CDR2 SQIVND (reference sequence). CDR3 length equals 16 residues. Trimming shortened V by 2 bases and J by 4 bases, and 17 bases separated the two germline ends. The specimen was peripheral blood. The source of this sequence is a woman older than 75 with active or convalescent COVID-19. The V call is TRBV19, the J call TRBJ1-2; unclear D gene. The CDR3 coding sequence is TGTGCCAGTAGTATAAGTAAGGCGACCCTAGGCTATGGCTACACCTTC. This sequence encodes CASSISKATLGYGYTF.